This T cell receptor (beta chain) was retrieved from a study of Graves' ophthalmopathy and Graves' hyperthyroidism. Germline CDR1 reads MNHNS; CDR2 reads SASEGT. The CDR3 sequence is 15 residues long. Trimming pared 7 bases from V and 1 base from J, leaving 16 bases between. Amplified material comprised TCR beta CDR3 regions derived from RNA transcripts. First-round RT-PCR used HTBI primers; second-round multiplex PCR followed. TCRdb re-called the multiplex PCR reads with MiXCR, one entry per CDR3 protein. The sample shows about 400,000 distinct CDR3 sequences, about 16% of them seen only once. This clonotype has a count of ten or more.

This receptor was taken from a woman between 18 and 29 years old with stable Graves' hyperthyroidism. The chain joins TRBV6-1 to TRBJ1-2; tentatively, D is TRBD1 (6 bases). What was sequenced was peripheral blood. CDR3: CASILGQPHNYGYTF. The CDR3 region has the DNA TGTGCCAGCATCCTTGGACAGCCTCATAACTATGGCTACACCTTC.